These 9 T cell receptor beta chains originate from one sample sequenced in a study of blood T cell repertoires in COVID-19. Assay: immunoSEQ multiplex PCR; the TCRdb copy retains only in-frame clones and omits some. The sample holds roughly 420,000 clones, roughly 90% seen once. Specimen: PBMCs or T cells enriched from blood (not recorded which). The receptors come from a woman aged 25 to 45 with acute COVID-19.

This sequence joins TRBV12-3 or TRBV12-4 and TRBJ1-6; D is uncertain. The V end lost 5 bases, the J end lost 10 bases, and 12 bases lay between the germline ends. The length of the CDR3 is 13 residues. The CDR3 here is CASSPGVPSPLHF. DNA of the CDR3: TGTGCCAGCAGTCCCGGGGTACCCTCACCCCTCCACTTT.

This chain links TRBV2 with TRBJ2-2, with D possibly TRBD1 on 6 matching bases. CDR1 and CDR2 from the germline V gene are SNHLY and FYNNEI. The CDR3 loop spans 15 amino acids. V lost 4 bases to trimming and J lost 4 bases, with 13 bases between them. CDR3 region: CASSAPETGTGELFF. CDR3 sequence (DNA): TGTGCCAGCAGTGCCCCGGAGACAGGCACCGGGGAGCTGTTTTTT.

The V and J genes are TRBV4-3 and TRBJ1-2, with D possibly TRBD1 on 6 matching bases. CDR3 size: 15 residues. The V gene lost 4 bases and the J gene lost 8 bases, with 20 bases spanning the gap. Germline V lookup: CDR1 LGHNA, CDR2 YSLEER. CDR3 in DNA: TGCGCCAGCAGCCCCACCGAGACAGGAAAAGCGGGCTACACCTTC. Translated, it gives CASSPTETGKAGYTF.

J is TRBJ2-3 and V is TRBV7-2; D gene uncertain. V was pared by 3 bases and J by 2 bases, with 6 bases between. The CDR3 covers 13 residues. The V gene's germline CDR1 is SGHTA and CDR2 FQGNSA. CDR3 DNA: TGTGCCAGCAGCTTCGTGGCCACAGATACGCAGTATTTT. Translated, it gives CASSFVATDTQYF.

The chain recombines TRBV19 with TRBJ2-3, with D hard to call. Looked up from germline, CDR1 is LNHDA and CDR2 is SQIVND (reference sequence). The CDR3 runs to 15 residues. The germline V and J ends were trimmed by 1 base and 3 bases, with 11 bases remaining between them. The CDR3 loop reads CASSIASIPTDTQYF. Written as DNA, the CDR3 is TGTGCCAGTAGTATAGCTTCTATACCGACAGATACGCAGTATTTT.

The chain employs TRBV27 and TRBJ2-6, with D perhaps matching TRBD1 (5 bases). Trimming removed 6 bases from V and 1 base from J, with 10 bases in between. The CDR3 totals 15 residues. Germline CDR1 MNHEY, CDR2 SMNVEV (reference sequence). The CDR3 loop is CASRPQGSGANVLTF. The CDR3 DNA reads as TGTGCCAGCAGACCCCAGGGATCTGGGGCCAACGTCCTGACTTTC.

This CDR3 is CASSLEQGAVGTEAFF. CDR3 nucleotide sequence: TGTGCCAGCAGCTTAGAACAGGGGGCGGTGGGCACTGAAGCTTTCTTT. The rearrangement links TRBV7-8 to TRBJ1-1; TRBD1 agrees at 9 bases. The germline V gene encodes CDR1 SGHVS and CDR2 FQNEAQ. The V gene end was trimmed by 1 base and the J gene end by 4 bases; junction bases not matched to a gene: 7. The length of the CDR3 is 16 residues.

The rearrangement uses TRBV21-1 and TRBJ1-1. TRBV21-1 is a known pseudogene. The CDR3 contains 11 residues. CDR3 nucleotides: TGTGCCAGCATCACGGGCACTGAAGCTTTCTTT. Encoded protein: CASITGTEAFF.

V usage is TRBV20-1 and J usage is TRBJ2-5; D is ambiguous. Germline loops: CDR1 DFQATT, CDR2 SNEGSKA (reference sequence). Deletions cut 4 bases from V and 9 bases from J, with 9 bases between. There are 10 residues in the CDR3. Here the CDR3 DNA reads TGCAGTGCTACGGATCGGGCCCAGTACTTC. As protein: CSATDRAQYF.